The rows below give T cell receptor beta chains drawn from one sample of a study of blood T cell repertoires in COVID-19. Clones were read by immunoSEQ multiplex PCR, and TCRdb kept only the in-frame ones, dropping some. The sample records under 150,000 clones, about 81% being singletons. Sequencing was carried out using peripheral blood. The source is a woman of 80 years or more with acute or convalescent COVID-19. CDR3s include the opening cysteine and the closing phenylalanine or tryptophan. A D gene is named only where the DNA matches it firmly. Expanded clones are given a class, and other clones once, few, many or no size at all.

v_gene: TRBV5-1; d_gene: TRBD2; len: 16; abundance: .; j_gene: TRBJ2-5; CDR3aa: CASSSMTSGSQETQYF; CDR3nt: TGCGCCAGCAGCTCAATGACTAGCGGGAGCCAGGAGACCCAGTACTTC
v_gene: TRBV5-5; d_gene: .; len: 13; abundance: .; j_gene: TRBJ1-2; CDR3aa: CASSLANNYGYTF; CDR3nt: TGTGCCAGCAGCTTGGCCAATAACTATGGCTACACCTTC
v_gene: TRBV7-2; d_gene: .; len: 15; abundance: .; j_gene: TRBJ1-5; CDR3aa: CASSLQGTFNQPQHF; CDR3nt: TGTGCCAGCAGTCTGCAGGGGACCTTCAATCAGCCCCAGCATTTT
v_gene: TRBV5-5; d_gene: .; len: 15; abundance: .; j_gene: TRBJ2-5; CDR3aa: CASSLAPGGRETQYF; CDR3nt: TGTGCCAGCAGCTTGGCCCCAGGGGGGAGGGAGACCCAGTACTTC
v_gene: TRBV2; d_gene: .; len: 16; abundance: .; j_gene: TRBJ2-5; CDR3aa: CASSEGVAVRRETQYF; CDR3nt: TGTGCCAGCAGTGAAGGTGTGGCAGTCCGTCGAGAGACCCAGTACTTC
v_gene: TRBV19; d_gene: .; len: 16; abundance: .; j_gene: TRBJ2-5; CDR3aa: CASSIDLRGGGETQYF; CDR3nt: TGTGCCAGTAGTATAGATCTCCGAGGGGGTGGAGAGACCCAGTACTTC
v_gene: TRBV18; d_gene: .; len: 14; abundance: .; j_gene: TRBJ1-3; CDR3aa: CASSSGDSGNTIYF; CDR3nt: TGTGCCAGCTCATCAGGGGATTCTGGAAACACCATATATTTT
v_gene: TRBV5-5; d_gene: TRBD1; len: 14; abundance: .; j_gene: TRBJ2-5; CDR3aa: CASSLTGGLETQYF; CDR3nt: TGTGCCAGCAGCCTGACAGGGGGGCTTGAGACCCAGTACTTC
v_gene: TRBV7-2; d_gene: TRBD1; len: 16; abundance: .; j_gene: TRBJ1-5; CDR3aa: CASSRIGTDSNQPQHF; CDR3nt: TGTGCCAGCAGTCGAATTGGGACAGATAGCAATCAGCCCCAGCATTTT
v_gene: TRBV7-9; d_gene: TRBD1; len: 15; abundance: .; j_gene: TRBJ1-5; CDR3aa: CASSLSDRGKGAQHF; CDR3nt: TGTGCCAGCAGCCTATCGGACAGGGGGAAAGGGGCCCAGCATTTT
v_gene: TRBV5-1; d_gene: .; len: 15; abundance: .; j_gene: TRBJ2-7; CDR3aa: CASSLDPSGDYEQYF; CDR3nt: TGCGCCAGCAGCTTGGACCCCTCAGGGGATTACGAGCAGTACTTC
v_gene: TRBV7-6; d_gene: TRBD1; len: 15; abundance: .; j_gene: TRBJ1-3; CDR3aa: CASSLQQGAGNTIYF; CDR3nt: TGTGCCAGCAGCTTACAACAGGGGGCTGGAAACACCATATATTTT
v_gene: TRBV7-2; d_gene: TRBD1; len: 14; abundance: .; j_gene: TRBJ2-2; CDR3aa: CASRWDSSTGELFF; CDR3nt: TGTGCCAGCAGGTGGGACAGCTCCACCGGGGAGCTGTTTTTT
v_gene: TRBV6-2/TRBV6-3; d_gene: TRBD1; len: 14; abundance: .; j_gene: TRBJ1-2; CDR3aa: CASSSTGPSYGYTF; CDR3nt: TGTGCCAGCAGTTCGACAGGGCCTTCATATGGCTACACCTTC
v_gene: TRBV6-2/TRBV6-3; d_gene: TRBD1; len: 17; abundance: .; j_gene: TRBJ1-2; CDR3aa: CASSSSRDRVSGYGYTF; CDR3nt: TGTGCCAGCAGTTCGTCCCGGGACAGGGTATCAGGCTATGGCTACACCTTC
v_gene: TRBV6-5; d_gene: TRBD2; len: 15; abundance: .; j_gene: TRBJ2-5; CDR3aa: CASSRTSGEQETQYF; CDR3nt: TGTGCCAGCAGTAGGACTAGCGGGGAACAAGAGACCCAGTACTTC
v_gene: TRBV5-5; d_gene: TRBD1; len: 18; abundance: .; j_gene: TRBJ2-6; CDR3aa: CASSPRRQGAPGANVLTF; CDR3nt: TGTGCCAGCAGCCCTCGAAGACAGGGGGCGCCCGGGGCCAACGTCCTGACTTTC
v_gene: TRBV3-1/TRBV3-2; d_gene: .; len: 13; abundance: .; j_gene: TRBJ1-2; CDR3aa: CASSQVQGYGYTF; CDR3nt: TGTGCCAGCAGCCAAGTTCAGGGCTATGGCTACACCTTC
v_gene: TRBV5-4; d_gene: TRBD1; len: 15; abundance: .; j_gene: TRBJ2-3; CDR3aa: CASSLGTGGEDTQYF; CDR3nt: TGTGCCAGCAGCTTGGGGACAGGTGGGGAAGATACGCAGTATTTT
v_gene: TRBV7-2; d_gene: .; len: 14; abundance: .; j_gene: TRBJ1-5; CDR3aa: CASSPQGSNQPQHF; CDR3nt: TGTGCCAGCAGTCCACAGGGTTCCAATCAGCCCCAGCATTTT
v_gene: TRBV10-1; d_gene: .; len: 15; abundance: .; j_gene: TRBJ1-6; CDR3aa: CASSEGGDRSAPLHF; CDR3nt: TGCGCCAGCAGTGAAGGAGGGGATCGGTCAGCCCCCCTCCACTTT
v_gene: TRBV11-2; d_gene: .; len: 13; abundance: few; j_gene: TRBJ1-3; CDR3aa: CASSPSARNTIYF; CDR3nt: TGTGCCAGCAGTCCCAGCGCCCGAAACACCATATATTTT
v_gene: TRBV30; d_gene: .; len: 14; abundance: .; j_gene: TRBJ1-1; CDR3aa: CAWSVRGLVSEAFF; CDR3nt: TGTGCCTGGAGTGTACGGGGTTTGGTCTCTGAAGCTTTCTTT
v_gene: TRBV5-8; d_gene: .; len: 15; abundance: .; j_gene: TRBJ2-1; CDR3aa: CASSLAPGNYNEQFF; CDR3nt: TGTGCCAGCAGCTTGGCTCCGGGGAACTACAATGAGCAGTTCTTC
v_gene: TRBV5-1; d_gene: .; len: 15; abundance: once; j_gene: TRBJ2-2; CDR3aa: CASSLNSLNTGELFF; CDR3nt: TGCGCCAGCAGCTTAAATAGCCTGAACACCGGGGAGCTGTTTTTT
v_gene: TRBV7-6; d_gene: .; len: 17; abundance: .; j_gene: TRBJ2-7; CDR3aa: CASSLRGGVLSSYEQYF; CDR3nt: TGTGCCAGCAGCTTAAGGGGCGGAGTATTAAGCTCCTACGAGCAGTACTTC
v_gene: TRBV6-5; d_gene: TRBD2; len: 15; abundance: .; j_gene: TRBJ2-2; CDR3aa: CASIRTSGGSGELFF; CDR3nt: TGTGCCAGCATTCGGACTAGCGGGGGGTCCGGGGAGCTGTTTTTT
v_gene: TRBV11-2; d_gene: .; len: 14; abundance: .; j_gene: TRBJ1-2; CDR3aa: CASSPDRFNYGYTF; CDR3nt: TGTGCCAGCAGCCCCGACAGATTTAACTATGGCTACACCTTC
v_gene: TRBV30; d_gene: TRBD1; len: 14; abundance: .; j_gene: TRBJ1-6; CDR3aa: CAWTGQSNNSPLHF; CDR3nt: TGTGCCTGGACGGGACAGTCTAATAATTCACCCCTCCACTTT
v_gene: TRBV10-3; d_gene: .; len: 14; abundance: .; j_gene: TRBJ2-7; CDR3aa: CAISEPDSSYEQYF; CDR3nt: TGTGCCATCAGTGAGCCGGACAGCTCCTACGAGCAGTACTTC